These T cell receptor beta chains were read from a single sample in a study of blood T cell repertoires in COVID-19. Using immunoSEQ multiplex PCR, the repertoire was profiled, and TCRdb retains in-frame clones only, with some absent. The sample lists around 200,000 clones, roughly 80% occurring once. The sample taken for sequencing was peripheral blood. These receptors all stem from a woman older than 75 with acute or convalescent COVID-19. Both conserved end residues are part of each CDR3. The order of the fields is J gene, clone size, CDR3 length, D gene, V gene, CDR3 DNA, CDR3 protein. A D gene is named only where the DNA matches it firmly. Size is stated for part of the rows, as once, few or many counts, or as a class when the clone is expanded.

TRBJ1-5 | - | 17 | TRBD1 | TRBV19 | TGTGCCAGTAGTATACCCATAGCCAGGGGGCGGAATCAGCCCCAGCATTTT | CASSIPIARGRNQPQHF
TRBJ1-1 | - | 14 | - | TRBV20-1 | TGCAGTGTTAGTCTTGTACAGGGGAACACTGAAGCTTTCTTT | CSVSLVQGNTEAFF
TRBJ1-2 | - | 14 | - | TRBV6-1 | TGTGCCAGCAGTGAACAGTGGACATCTTATGGCTACACCTTC | CASSEQWTSYGYTF
TRBJ1-3 | few | 18 | - | TRBV5-1 | TGCGCCAGCAGCTTGCAGGGGTCGGGGGGCAAGGCTGGAAACACCATATATTTT | CASSLQGSGGKAGNTIYF
TRBJ2-3 | - | 12 | - | TRBV11-1 | TGTGCCAGCAGCTTTCAGTCAGATACGCAGTATTTT | CASSFQSDTQYF
TRBJ1-1 | - | 15 | - | TRBV5-5 | TGTGCCAGCAGCTTGAGTTGGGGGGGAAACACTGAAGCTTTCTTT | CASSLSWGGNTEAFF
TRBJ1-3 | few | 16 | TRBD1 | TRBV5-1 | TGCGCCAGCAGCCCCCAGGGGGCCACCTCTGGAAACACCATATATTTT | CASSPQGATSGNTIYF
TRBJ2-2 | - | 16 | TRBD1 | TRBV14 | TGTGCCAGCAGCCCTCGGACAGGGGGCCACACCGGGGAGCTGTTTTTT | CASSPRTGGHTGELFF
TRBJ2-7 | - | 13 | - | TRBV7-8 | TGTGCCAGCAGCCCCGAGGTTGGCTACGAGCAGTACTTC | CASSPEVGYEQYF
TRBJ2-5 | - | 16 | TRBD2 | TRBV2 | TGTGCCAGCAGTGTTTGGACTAGCGGTTATCAAGAGAGCCAGTACTTC | CASSVWTSGYQESQYF
TRBJ1-1 | - | 15 | - | TRBV7-8 | TGTGCCAGCAGCTCCTCAACAGGCCGGAACACTGAAGCTTTCTTT | CASSSSTGRNTEAFF
TRBJ1-6 | - | 14 | - | TRBV2 | TGTGCCAGCAGACGGGACACTTCCAATTCACCCCTCCACTTT | CASRRDTSNSPLHF
TRBJ1-1 | once | 13 | - | TRBV4-2 | TGTGCCAGCAGCACTGACAGGAACACTGAAGCTTTCTTT | CASSTDRNTEAFF
TRBJ2-3 | - | 16 | - | TRBV7-2 | TGTGCCAGCAGCTTGATAGCGGACCCGACCACAGATACGCAGTATTTT | CASSLIADPTTDTQYF
TRBJ1-5 | - | 14 | TRBD1 | TRBV6-2/TRBV6-3 | TGTGCCAGCAGTGCCAACCAGGGGGCACAGCCCCAGCATTTT | CASSANQGAQPQHF
TRBJ2-2 | - | 14 | TRBD1 | TRBV30 | TGTGCCTGGTGTCCAGACAGGGTCACCGGGGAGCTGTTTTTT | CAWCPDRVTGELFF
TRBJ1-1 | - | 14 | - | TRBV4-3 | TGCGCCAGCAGCCAAGACAGGATGAACACTGAAGCTTTCTTT | CASSQDRMNTEAFF
TRBJ1-6 | - | 18 | TRBD1 | TRBV5-1 | TGCGCCAGCAGCACCGGGGACAGCCCGGGGTCCTATAATTCACCCCTCCACTTT | CASSTGDSPGSYNSPLHF
TRBJ2-1 | - | 15 | TRBD2 | TRBV4-1 | TGCGCCAGCAGCCAACTAGCGGGGGGGCCCAATGAGCAGTTCTTC | CASSQLAGGPNEQFF
TRBJ1-6 | - | 15 | TRBD1 | TRBV18 | TGTGCCAGCTCCTTACGACAGGGATCGGATTCACCCCTCCACTTT | CASSLRQGSDSPLHF
TRBJ2-7 | - | 15 | - | TRBV27 | TGTGCCAGCAGTCCTGTGGGGGGGGGCTACTACGAGCAGTACTTC | CASSPVGGGYYEQYF
TRBJ2-7 | - | 14 | - | TRBV7-2 | TGTGCCAGCAGCTTAACCAATCCAGATTACGAGCAGTACTTC | CASSLTNPDYEQYF
TRBJ1-1 | few | 13 | - | TRBV6-6 | TGTGCCACCCAGGACAGTCAGGGGACTGAAGCTTTCTTT | CATQDSQGTEAFF
TRBJ1-1 | - | 15 | - | TRBV25-1 | TGTGCCAGCAGTGTCTCCTCGGCGGGGAACACTGAAGCTTTCTTT | CASSVSSAGNTEAFF
TRBJ1-2 | - | 14 | TRBD1 | TRBV18 | TGTGCCAGCTCACCAAACAGGGGGGCTTATGGCTACACCTTC | CASSPNRGAYGYTF
TRBJ1-1 | - | 14 | - | TRBV3-1/TRBV3-2 | TGTGCCAGCAGCCAAGCATGGGACTCTCGTCAAGCTTTCTTT | CASSQAWDSRQAFF
TRBJ2-3 | - | 16 | - | TRBV6-5 | TGTGCCAGCAGTTACTCGATTAGCGGTAGCACAGATACGCAGTATTTT | CASSYSISGSTDTQYF
TRBJ2-1 | once | 14 | TRBD2 | TRBV5-1 | TGCGCCAGCAGCTTGGACGAGCGGGGGGGCCTTCAGTTCTTC | CASSLDERGGLQFF
TRBJ2-1 | once | 16 | TRBD2 | TRBV27 | TGTGCCAGCAGTTTAGGTTGGACTAGCGGGGGGACGGTGCAGTTCTTC | CASSLGWTSGGTVQFF
TRBJ1-1 | - | 14 | - | TRBV18 | TGTGCCAGCTCATCGGCGGGGGGGGACACTGAAGCTTTCTTT | CASSSAGGDTEAFF
TRBJ2-1 | - | 16 | TRBD1 | TRBV24-1 | TGTGCCACCAGTGAGTTCGGGACAGGGAACCACAATGAGCAGTTCTTC | CATSEFGTGNHNEQFF
TRBJ1-1 | - | 11 | - | TRBV3-1/TRBV3-2 | TGTGCCAGCAGCCGGGGCATTGAAGCTTTCTTT | CASSRGIEAFF
TRBJ1-4 | - | 15 | - | TRBV2 | TGTGCCAGCAGTTTTACAGGACAGCCGTTGGAGAAACTGTTTTTT | CASSFTGQPLEKLFF
TRBJ1-2 | - | 15 | - | TRBV27 | TGTGCCAGCAGTTTCTCAGAGGGGGAAAGATATGGCTACACCTTC | CASSFSEGERYGYTF
TRBJ2-5 | - | 14 | - | TRBV5-1 | TGCGCCAGCAGCCCCCGGGACTTCCAAGAGACCCAGTACTTC | CASSPRDFQETQYF
TRBJ2-7 | - | 17 | - | TRBV10-1 | TGCGCCAGCAGTGAGGAGGGAGGCGGGGCGGCCACCTACGAGCAGTACTTC | CASSEEGGGAATYEQYF
TRBJ1-5 | few | 15 | - | TRBV9 | TGTGCCAGCAGCGTAGGCCAGTATAGCAATCAGCCCCAGCATTTT | CASSVGQYSNQPQHF
TRBJ2-7 | - | 13 | TRBD1 | TRBV5-1 | TGCGCCAGCAGCTTCCTACAGGGGTACGAGCAGTACTTC | CASSFLQGYEQYF
TRBJ1-5 | few | 14 | TRBD1 | TRBV19 | TGTGCCAGTAGACAGGGGGAGAGCAATCAGCCCCAGCATTTT | CASRQGESNQPQHF
TRBJ2-5 | few | 13 | - | TRBV7-2 | TGTGCCAGCACCAAGACCGGGTACGAGACCCAGTACTTC | CASTKTGYETQYF
TRBJ2-7 | - | 15 | - | TRBV5-4 | TGTGCCAGCAGCTTCGATAACGGAGGAAGGGACGAGCAGTACTTC | CASSFDNGGRDEQYF
TRBJ1-1 | - | 14 | - | TRBV29-1 | TGCAGCGTTGGGGCAGGGCCCATGAACACTGAAGCTTTCTTT | CSVGAGPMNTEAFF
TRBJ1-2 | - | 13 | - | TRBV12-5 | TGTGCTAGTGCCCTCCGGGGCGCGGGGGGCTACACCTTC | CASALRGAGGYTF
TRBJ1-6 | - | 15 | TRBD1 | TRBV10-3 | TGTGCCATCAGTGAGCCGGGACAGGGGGCTTCACCCCTCCACTTT | CAISEPGQGASPLHF
TRBJ2-3 | - | 17 | TRBD2 | TRBV11-2 | TGTGCCAGCAGCTTGAGGACTAGCGGACGAGGTGGAGATACGCAGTATTTT | CASSLRTSGRGGDTQYF